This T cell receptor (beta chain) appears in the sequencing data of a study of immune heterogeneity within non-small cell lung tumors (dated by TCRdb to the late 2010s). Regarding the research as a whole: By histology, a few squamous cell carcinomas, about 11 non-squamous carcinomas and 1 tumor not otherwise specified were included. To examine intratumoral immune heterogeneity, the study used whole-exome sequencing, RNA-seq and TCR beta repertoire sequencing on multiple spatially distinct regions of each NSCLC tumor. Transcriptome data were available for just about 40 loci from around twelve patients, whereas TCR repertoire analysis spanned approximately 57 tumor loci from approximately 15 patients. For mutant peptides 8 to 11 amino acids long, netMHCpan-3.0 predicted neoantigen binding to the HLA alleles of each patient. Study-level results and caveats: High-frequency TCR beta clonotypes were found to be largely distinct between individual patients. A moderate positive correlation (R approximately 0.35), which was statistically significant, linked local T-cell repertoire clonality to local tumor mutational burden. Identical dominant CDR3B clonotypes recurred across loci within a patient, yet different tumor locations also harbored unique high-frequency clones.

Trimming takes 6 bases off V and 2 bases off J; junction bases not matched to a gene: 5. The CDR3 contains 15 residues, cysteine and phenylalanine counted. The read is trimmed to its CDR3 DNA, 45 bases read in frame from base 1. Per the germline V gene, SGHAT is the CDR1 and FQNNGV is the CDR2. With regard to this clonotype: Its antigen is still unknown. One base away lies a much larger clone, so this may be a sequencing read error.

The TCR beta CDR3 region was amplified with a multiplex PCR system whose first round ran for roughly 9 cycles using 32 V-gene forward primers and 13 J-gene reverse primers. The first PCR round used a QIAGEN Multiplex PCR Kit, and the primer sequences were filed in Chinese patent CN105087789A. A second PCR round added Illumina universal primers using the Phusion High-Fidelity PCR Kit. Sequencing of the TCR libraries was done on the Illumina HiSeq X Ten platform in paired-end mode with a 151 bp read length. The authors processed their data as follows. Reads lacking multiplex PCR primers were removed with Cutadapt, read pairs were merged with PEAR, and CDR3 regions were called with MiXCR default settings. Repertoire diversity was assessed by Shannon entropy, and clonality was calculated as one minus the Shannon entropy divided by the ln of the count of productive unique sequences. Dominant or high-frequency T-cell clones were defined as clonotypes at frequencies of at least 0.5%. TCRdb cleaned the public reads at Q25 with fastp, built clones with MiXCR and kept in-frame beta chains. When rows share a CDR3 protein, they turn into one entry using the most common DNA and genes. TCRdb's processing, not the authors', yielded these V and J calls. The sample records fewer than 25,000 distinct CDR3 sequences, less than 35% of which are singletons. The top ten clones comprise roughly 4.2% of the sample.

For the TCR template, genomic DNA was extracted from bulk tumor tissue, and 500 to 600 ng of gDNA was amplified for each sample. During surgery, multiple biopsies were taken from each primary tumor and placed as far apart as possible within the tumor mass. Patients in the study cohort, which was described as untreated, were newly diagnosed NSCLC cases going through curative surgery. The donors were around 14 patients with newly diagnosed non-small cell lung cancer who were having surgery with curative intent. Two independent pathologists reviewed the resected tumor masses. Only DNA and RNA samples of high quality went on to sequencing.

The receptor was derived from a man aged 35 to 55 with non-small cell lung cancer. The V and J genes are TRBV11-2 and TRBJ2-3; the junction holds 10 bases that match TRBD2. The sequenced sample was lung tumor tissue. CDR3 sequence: CASSSSGSLTDTQYF. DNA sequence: TGTGCCAGCAGTTCTAGCGGGAGCCTCACAGATACGCAGTATTTT.